The clone carrying this T cell receptor beta chain was recorded only once. The sample is drawn from a study of control samples from healthy donors and cancer patients. Clones were sequenced by immunoSEQ multiplex PCR, and TCRdb holds only the in-frame ones, with some missing. The data show about 120,000 clones, just under 95% seen once. This CDR3 has 13 residues. With 6 bases clipped from V and 8 bases from J, the junction kept 8 bases outside the gene matches. In germline, CDR1 is SQVTM, CDR2 ANQGSEA. This receptor was identified in a man aged 18-30 years in good health. Material for sequencing was blood. The genes are TRBV29-1 and TRBJ2-3; 10 nucleotides agree with TRBD2. The CDR3 spells CSVSGGAWGTQYF. In nucleotides, the CDR3 is TGCAGCGTCAGCGGGGGGGCCTGGGGTACGCAGTATTTT.